This T cell receptor (beta chain) was observed in a study of blood T cells in healthy people across ages. PCR was performed a second time for about 6 to 12 cycles using a sample-barcoded 5' primer and a J-beta primer mix. CDR3-containing paired-end reads numbered at least 2.5 million in each sample. In TCRdb, the 5' RACE reads were re-called with MiXCR into one record per CDR3 protein. This sample has 1.4 million to 1.5 million distinct CDR3 sequences, with 35% to 45% found just once. V was pared by 3 bases and J by 8 bases, with 7 bases of the junction left unmatched. Germline V CDR1 and CDR2: MGHRA, YSYEKL. The CDR3 contains 14 residues. This clonotype has just a few counts. Its antigen is unknown. Study-wide points: Percentage of naive T cells showed a strong correlation with TCR beta diversity. The diversity estimates, figures obtained from one million T cells, were considered underestimates.

PBMCs, at least 6 million per sample, were isolated. This receptor was identified in a woman between 18 and 30 years old in good health. Input material: blood. The J gene is TRBJ2-1, the V gene TRBV4-1; TRBD1 aligns across 7 bases. The CDR3 coding sequence is TGCGCCAGCAGCCAGGCGACAGGGCGGGATGAGCAGTTCTTC. Its protein is CASSQATGRDEQFF.